This TCR beta chain is drawn from a study of blood T cell repertoires in COVID-19. Looking at the study overall: The United States, Italy and Spain supplied acute and convalescent COVID-19 samples. T cells, B-cell-depleted T cells, or PBMCs provided the cDNA or gDNA that served as material.

The CDR3 covers 13 residues. The germline V gene encodes CDR1 SGHKS and CDR2 YYEKEE (reference sequence). V gave up 8 bases and J gave up 2 bases; unmatched junction bases: 7. In the original workflow: Reference gene primer amplification gave estimated nucleated cell counts. The assay was immunoSEQ multiplex PCR, and TCRdb's table has in-frame clones only and misses some. The V and J calls and clone size were taken over from that table, and D and trimming were inferred from the DNA. The table includes around 140,000 clones, about 80% detected once. The sequencing sample was made of peripheral blood. The chain links TRBV5-5 to TRBJ2-7; 7 nucleotides match TRBD1. This TCR derives from a man aged 70-80 years who had recovered from COVID-19. The DNA for the CDR3 is TGTGCCAGTGCACGACAGGGCACCTACGAGCAGTACTTC. Translation gives CASARQGTYEQYF. Based on the CDR3 plus reference TRBV5-5 and TRBJ2-7, the full variable domain is DAGVTQSPTHLIKTRGQQVTLRCSPISGHKSVSWYQQVLGQGPQFIFQYYEKEERGRGNFPDRFSARQFPNYSSELNVNALLLGDSALYLCASARQGTYEQYFGPGTRLTVT.